This TCR beta chain was captured in a study of cytomegalovirus exposure and HLA in healthy donors. Turning to the study itself: From donors who were HLA-typed, an early data release held approximately 84 million unique TCRs.

There are 13 residues in the CDR3. V was pared by 4 bases and J by 6 bases, with 3 bases of the junction left unmatched. Germline CDR1 is SGHAT and CDR2 is FQNNGV. This clone was observed a handful of times. The primer mix had 60 Vbeta and 13 Jbeta primers. In the authors' workflow: Later, roughly 86 million unique TCR beta chains were counted in an analysis, and approximately 10 million of them were shared. Only in-frame clones appear in the TCRdb table, and some are missing; sequencing was by immunoSEQ multiplex PCR. That table gives V, J and clone size, and the DNA gave D and trimming. The sample lists about 200,000 clones; about 13% were seen once.

The J gene is TRBJ1-5, the V gene TRBV11-2; TRBD1 aligns across 7 bases. The material sequenced was PBMCs. This TCR was sampled from a man aged 50 or older in good health and CMV-seropositive. The CDR3 nucleotides read TGTGCCAGCAGCTCGCAGGGGGGTCAGCCCCAGCATTTT. Translation gives CASSSQGGQPQHF.